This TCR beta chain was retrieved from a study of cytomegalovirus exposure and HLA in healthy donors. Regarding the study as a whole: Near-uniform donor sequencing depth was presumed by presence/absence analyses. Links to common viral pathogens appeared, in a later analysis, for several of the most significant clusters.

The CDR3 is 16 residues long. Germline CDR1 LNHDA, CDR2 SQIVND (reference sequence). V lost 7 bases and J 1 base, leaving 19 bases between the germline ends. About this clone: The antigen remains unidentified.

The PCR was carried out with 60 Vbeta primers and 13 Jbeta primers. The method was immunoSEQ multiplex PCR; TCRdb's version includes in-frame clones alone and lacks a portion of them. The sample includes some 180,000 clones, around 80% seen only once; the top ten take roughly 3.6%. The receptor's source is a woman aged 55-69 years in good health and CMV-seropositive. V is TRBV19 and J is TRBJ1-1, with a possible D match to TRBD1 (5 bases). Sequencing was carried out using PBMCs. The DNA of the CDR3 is TGTGCCAGTACCCCGGGGGTAATCGGGGCGAACACTGAAGCTTTCTTT. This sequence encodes CASTPGVIGANTEAFF.